A single sample is the source of the 10 T cell receptor beta chains below, sequenced in a study of cytomegalovirus exposure and HLA in healthy donors. Using immunoSEQ multiplex PCR, the repertoire was profiled, and TCRdb retains in-frame clones only, with some absent. Of 90,000 to 130,000 clones in the sample, approximately 90% are singletons; the top ten hold under 1.5%. Material: PBMCs. The receptors were sampled from a woman aged 25 to 45 in good health and CMV-seropositive.

The CDR3 is CAWSVQGATEAFF. Written as DNA, the CDR3 is TGTGCCTGGAGTGTACAAGGGGCCACTGAAGCTTTCTTT. The V and J genes are TRBV30 and TRBJ1-1; possibly TRBD1 for D (5 bases). This CDR3 has 13 residues. Germline CDR1 and CDR2: GTSNPN and SVGIG (reference sequence). V lost 0 bases and J lost 4, with 9 bases in between.

This chain links TRBV29-1 with TRBJ2-3, with a tentative D call TRBD1 (5 bases). CDR3 size: 14 residues. V was cut by 5 bases and J by 4 bases, with 16 bases left in between. CDR1 and CDR2 from the germline V gene are SQVTM and ANQGSEA. DNA for the CDR3: TGCAGCGTTACCTATCAGGGTCTCCCAGATACGCAGTATTTT. It translates to CSVTYQGLPDTQYF.

The gene calls are TRBV4-2 and TRBJ2-3, with a possible D match to TRBD2 (5 bases). Germline V gene lookup returns CDR1 LGHNA and CDR2 YNFKEQ. The V end was cut by 4 bases, the J end by 1 base, with 9 bases between. This CDR3 contains 14 residues. CDR3 residues: CASSPRTGTDTQYF. CDR3 in DNA: TGTGCCAGCAGCCCCCGGACTGGCACAGATACGCAGTATTTT.

V is TRBV7-2 and J is TRBJ2-1; TRBD1 matches 8 bases. The germline gives CDR1 SGHTA, CDR2 FQGNSA. Trimming at V came to 4 bases and at J to 0 bases, leaving 8 bases not matched to a gene. The CDR3 is made up of 17 amino acids. In DNA form, the CDR3 reads TGTGCCAGCAGCTCTAGGAGGACAGGGAGCTCCTACAATGAGCAGTTCTTC. It is translated as CASSSRRTGSSYNEQFF.

The chain couples TRBV19 to TRBJ2-3; D perhaps matches TRBD2 (6 bases). V dropped 0 bases and J dropped 11 bases, with 33 bases sitting between them. The CDR3 is made up of 20 amino acids. Germline CDR1 is LNHDA and CDR2 is SQIVND (reference sequence). The CDR3 loop is CASSIDLWRVGSSGDGGQYF. In nucleotides, the CDR3 is TGTGCCAGTAGTATAGATCTATGGAGGGTAGGGAGTTCGGGAGATGGTGGGCAGTATTTT.

The chain couples TRBV6-1 to TRBJ1-6; D may be TRBD1 (5 bases). The CDR3 has 13 residues. Trimming removed 11 bases at V and 8 bases at J, with 16 bases between. CDR1 and CDR2 (germline): MNHNS, SASEGT. DNA of the CDR3: TGTGCCTCCGGGGGGACTTTTGATTCACCCCTCCACTTT. It codes for CASGGTFDSPLHF.

There are a few counts of this clone. The chain joins TRBV30 to TRBJ2-7; the D gene is possibly TRBD1 (6 bases). Trimming removed 5 bases from V and 0 bases from J, with 14 bases in between. Germline CDR1 reads GTSNPN; CDR2 reads SVGIG (reference sequence). The CDR3 has 14 amino acids. The CDR3 loop is CAWQGQRSSYEQYF. The CDR3 bases are TGTGCCTGGCAAGGACAGAGAAGCTCCTACGAGCAGTACTTC.

The chain combines TRBV15 with TRBJ1-1; 8 bases align to TRBD1. CDR1 and CDR2 (germline): LNHNV, YYDKDF (reference sequence). The V segment lost 5 bases and the J segment 4 bases; nucleotides outside the gene matches: 9. This CDR3 region has 15 residues. The CDR3 bases are TGTGCCACCAGCGGTAGGACAGGGCCGAGCACTGAAGCTTTCTTT. Translated: CATSGRTGPSTEAFF.

The gene calls are TRBV6-6 and TRBJ2-5; 7 bases agree with TRBD2. This CDR3 has 14 residues. Germline CDR1 is MNHNY and CDR2 is SVGAGI (reference sequence). Trimming took 6 bases from V and 3 from J; bases not matched to a gene: 7. The CDR3 is CASRRSGIEETQYF. The CDR3 nucleotides are TGTGCCAGCAGGCGAAGCGGGATAGAAGAGACCCAGTACTTC.

The V and J genes are TRBV9 and TRBJ1-2, with a tentative D call TRBD1 (6 bases). V was clipped by 0 bases and J by 10 bases, with 13 bases between them. Germline V gene sequence: CDR1 SGDLS, CDR2 YYNGEE. The CDR3 contains 13 residues. In nucleotides, the CDR3 is TGTGCCAGCAGCGTAGCAGGGGAAGAAGACTACACCTTC. Its translation: CASSVAGEEDYTF.